This T cell receptor beta chain was documented in a study of cytomegalovirus exposure and HLA in healthy donors. Study-wide points: Whilst most TCR sequences proved rare, a subset of public TCRs occurred across many donors. CMV antigen specificity was confirmed in vitro for three CMV-associated chains. Productive status was seen about 87% or about 30% of the time for most TCR beta V segments in an earlier analysis.

The PCR was carried out with 60 Vbeta primers and 13 Jbeta primers. Using immunoSEQ multiplex PCR, the repertoire was profiled, and TCRdb retains in-frame clones only, with some absent. The listing contains roughly 55,000 clones. The CDR3 length is 14 residues. Germline V CDR1 and CDR2: LGHNA, YSLEER. The V gene end was trimmed by 7 bases and the J gene end by 3 bases; junction bases not matched to a gene: 5. Concerning this clone itself: Its antigen is still unknown.

The chain joins TRBV4-3 to TRBJ1-2; 10 bases line up with TRBD1. This sequence originates from a woman in her 50s in good health and CMV-seropositive. Sequenced sample: PBMCs. The CDR3 DNA reads as TGCGCCAGCAATTTCGGACAGGGGGACTATGGCTACACCTTC. Protein product: CASNFGQGDYGYTF.